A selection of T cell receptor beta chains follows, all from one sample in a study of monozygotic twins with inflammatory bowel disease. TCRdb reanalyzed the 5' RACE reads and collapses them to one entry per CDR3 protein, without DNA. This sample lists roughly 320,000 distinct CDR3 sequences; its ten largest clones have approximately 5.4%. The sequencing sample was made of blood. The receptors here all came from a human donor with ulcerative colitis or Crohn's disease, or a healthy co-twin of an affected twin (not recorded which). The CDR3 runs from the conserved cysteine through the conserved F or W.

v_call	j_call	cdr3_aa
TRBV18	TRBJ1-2	CASSPTIRENYGYTF
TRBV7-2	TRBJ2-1	CASSPTGTSGDEQFF
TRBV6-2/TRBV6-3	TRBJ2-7	CASTPGGIYDEQYF
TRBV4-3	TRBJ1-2	CASSQGPGFGYTF
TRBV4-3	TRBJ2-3	CASSQGVDTDTQYF
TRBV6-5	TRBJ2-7	CASSYAGSSYEQYF
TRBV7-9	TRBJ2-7	CASSPSQSGSYEQYF
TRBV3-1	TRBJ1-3	CASSQELRNTIYF
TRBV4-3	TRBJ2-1	CASSQDISGRAWFNEQFF
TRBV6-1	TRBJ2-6	CASSEARQRIMSGANVLTF